This T cell receptor beta chain was documented in a study of blood T cell repertoires in COVID-19. Study information: Italy, Spain and the United States were the sources of the convalescent and acute COVID-19 samples. T cells, B-cell-depleted T cells, or PBMCs provided the cDNA or gDNA that served as material.

Which cohort a participant joined came from the clinical history participants gave. Using immunoSEQ multiplex PCR, the repertoire was profiled, and TCRdb retains in-frame clones only, with some absent. The sample includes 230,000 or so clones, around 86% of them seen just once. J was trimmed by 6 bases and V by 0 bases; bases with no gene match: 5. CDR3 length: 15 amino acids. Germline values: CDR1 LGHDT, CDR2 YNNKEL (reference sequence). The receptor's source is a woman aged 40 to 50 with acute COVID-19. The chain recombines TRBV3-1 (or the pseudogene TRBV3-2) with TRBJ2-5; 9 bases map to TRBD2. Sequencing was performed on PBMCs or T cells enriched from blood (not recorded which). The CDR3 here is CASSQDSASGKTQYF. The CDR3 nucleotides are TGTGCCAGCAGCCAAGATTCCGCTAGCGGGAAGACCCAGTACTTC.